The 8 T cell receptor beta chains listed next were all sequenced from one sample in a study of T cell changes during pregnancy in multiple sclerosis (dated by TCRdb to about 2019). Library generation was performed with the immunoSEQ multiplex PCR assay. TCRdb re-hosts the immuneACCESS table, in-frame sequences only. Its copies lack some clones; in the studies checked, an unresolved V gene accounts for under half of them, and the cause for the rest is not known. Here the sample has about 120,000 clones; 85% to 95% occur a single time. The top ten hold approximately 6.2% of the sample. Specimen: peripheral blood, collected before pregnancy. The receptors shown here come from a female donor with multiple sclerosis, enrolled in a pregnancy study.

The chain employs TRBV5-1 and TRBJ1-1, with unresolved D. CDR3 length: 15 residues. Germline loops: CDR1 SGHRS, CDR2 YFSETQ. Trimming pared 0 bases from V and 4 bases from J, leaving 13 bases between. CDR3 sequence (DNA): TGCGCCAGCAGCTTGGCCGGGGTCATCGGCACTGAAGCTTTCTTT. Residues: CASSLAGVIGTEAFF.

The chain links TRBV10-3 to TRBJ2-3; 9 nucleotides agree with TRBD2. Trimming took 5 bases from V and 2 from J; bases not matched to a gene: 14. There are 18 residues in the CDR3. Germline CDR1 and CDR2: ENHRY and SYGVKD. In DNA, the CDR3 is TGTGCCATCAGTTCCACCTATTTAGCGGGGGCCTCCACAGATACGCAGTATTTT. Translated, it gives CAISSTYLAGASTDTQYF.

The gene calls are TRBV28 and TRBJ1-2; unclear D gene. CDR1 MDHEN and CDR2 SYDVKM come from the germline V gene. The CDR3 covers 13 residues. V was pared by 5 bases and J by 7 bases, with 14 bases between. DNA of the CDR3: TGTGCCAGCAGTGATACGGGAGGAGGTGGCTACACCTTC. This encodes CASSDTGGGGYTF.

The V and J genes are TRBV23-1 and TRBJ1-1, with D possibly TRBD1 on 6 matching bases. TRBV23-1 is flagged as an ORF with uncertain function. With 3 bases removed from V and 0 bases from J, the gap between germline ends came to 17 bases. This CDR3 is built from 17 residues. Written as DNA, the CDR3 is TGCGCCAGCAGTCACCGTACCTACAGGGTCGTGAACACTGAAGCTTTCTTT. Translation gives CASSHRTYRVVNTEAFF.

This chain uses TRBV19 with TRBJ1-5; no definite D call. Per germline, CDR1 LNHDA and CDR2 SQIVND (reference sequence). V was pared by 1 base and J by 4 bases, with 8 bases between. The CDR3 is 14 amino acids. DNA of the CDR3: TGTGCCAGTAGTATAGGAGGGCCTAATCAGCCCCAGCATTTT. It yields the protein CASSIGGPNQPQHF.

The chain combines TRBV10-3 with TRBJ1-1; D unclear. There are 13 residues in the CDR3. Trimming removed 3 bases at V and 9 bases at J, with 14 bases between. The germline gives CDR1 ENHRY, CDR2 SYGVKD. The DNA of the CDR3 is TGTGCCATCAGTGATTCAGAAGTCAAACAAGCTTTCTTT. Its translation: CAISDSEVKQAFF.

This chain joins TRBV10-3 and TRBJ2-3; D perhaps matches TRBD1 (6 bases). V was clipped by 4 bases and J by 2 bases, with 10 bases between them. CDR1 ENHRY and CDR2 SYGVKD come from the germline V gene. The CDR3 is made up of 14 amino acids. The DNA of the CDR3 is TGTGCCATCAGTGGTACAGGGAACACAGATACGCAGTATTTT. This gives the protein CAISGTGNTDTQYF.

J is TRBJ2-1 and V is TRBV10-3; 10 positions agree with TRBD2. This CDR3 comprises 15 residues. The V gene end was trimmed by 10 bases and the J gene end by 3 bases; junction bases not matched to a gene: 9. Looked up from germline, CDR1 is ENHRY and CDR2 is SYGVKD. CDR3 loop: CATVNPSGGYNEQFF. In nucleotides, the CDR3 is TGTGCCACCGTCAACCCTAGCGGGGGCTACAATGAGCAGTTCTTC.